This passage covers 22 T cell receptor beta chains from one sample sequenced in a study of blood T cells in healthy people across ages (dated by TCRdb to the mid-2010s). The library was generated by 5' RACE. The sample was run on an Illumina HiSeq 2500. A second about 7 to 12 cycle PCR used a sample-barcoded 5' primer and a J-beta primer mix. Clones were called with MiXCR by TCRdb after fastp trimmed the public reads at Q25, and only in-frame beta chains were retained. Records with the same CDR3 protein are collapsed into one entry carrying the most frequent genes and DNA. This sample holds a few hundred thousand distinct CDR3 sequences; 25% to 30% were observed only once. The ten largest clones add up to under 20% of the sample. The specimen was blood. These receptors all come from a woman aged 70 to 79 in good health.

This clonotype appeared a few times. This chain uses TRBV20-1 with TRBJ1-2; D not certain. With 3 bases removed from V and 2 bases from J, the gap between germline ends came to 10 bases. In germline, CDR1 is DFQATT, CDR2 SNEGSKA (reference sequence). This CDR3 comprises 13 residues. The CDR3 loop reads CSASVIVNYGYTF. In DNA, the CDR3 is TGCAGTGCTAGTGTTATTGTCAACTATGGCTACACCTTC.

In this sample, this clonotype turned up a few times. The chain joins TRBV11-1 to TRBJ1-2, with D perhaps matching TRBD1 (5 bases). From germline, CDR1 is SGHAT and CDR2 FQDESV (reference sequence). V lost 5 bases and J 5 bases, leaving 15 bases between the germline ends. This CDR3 region has 14 residues. The CDR3 DNA sequence: TGTGCCAGCAGCCCCGCCGGGGCTACTTATGGCTACACCTTC. It yields the protein CASSPAGATYGYTF. Full variable domain (missing parts from reference TRBV11-1 and TRBJ1-2): EAEVAQSPRYKITEKSQAVAFWCDPISGHATLYWYRQILGQGPELLVQFQDESVVDDSQLPKDRFSAERLKGVDSTLKIQPAELGDSAMYLCASSPAGATYGYTFGSGTRLTVV.

This clonotype was counted at least ten times. The junction and the germline gene differ at one end; a read error may be behind it. The rearrangement uses TRBV12-3 or TRBV12-4 and TRBJ2-5, with D perhaps TRBD1 (6 bases). The CDR3 consists of 15 residues. The CDR3 is CASSLSGQNQETQYF. CDR3 in DNA: TGTGCCAGCAGTTTATCGGGACAAAACCAGGAGACCCAGTACTTC.

The V call is TRBV20-1, the J call TRBJ1-6; TRBD1 agrees at 9 bases. The CDR3 has 15 residues. Germline lookup yields CDR1 DFQATT and CDR2 SNEGSKA (reference sequence). J lost 15 bases, V lost 2 bases, and 14 bases had no gene match. The CDR3, as DNA: TGCAGTGCTAGAAAACCGGGACAGGGTGATGGGGGCCTCCACTTT. Protein product: CSARKPGQGDGGLHF.

This chain's CDR3 is CASKGTTNEKLFF. The CDR3 bases are TGTGCCAGCAAGGGAACAACTAATGAAAAACTGTTTTTT. The rearrangement joins TRBV6-6 to TRBJ1-4; D not resolved. The CDR3 has 13 amino acids. CDR1 is MNHNY and CDR2 is SVGAGI in the germline V gene (reference sequence). Trimming took 7 bases from V and 0 from J, leaving 6 bases between them.

This clonotype turned up a few times. The chain has TRBV27 and TRBJ1-6; possibly TRBD1 for D (5 bases). CDR1 and CDR2 from the germline V gene are MNHEY and SMNVEV (reference sequence). CDR3 size: 14 residues. Trimming left V 5 bases short and J 11 bases short, with 16 bases between. CDR3 DNA sequence: TGTGCCAGCAGTATAGACAGACTCGCGGCACCCCTCCACTTT. Protein sequence: CASSIDRLAAPLHF.

The chain links TRBV7-9 to TRBJ2-1; weak D call: TRBD2 (6 bases). The germline V and J ends were trimmed by 3 bases and 12 bases, with 9 bases remaining between them. The CDR3 is 11 amino acids. The germline gives CDR1 SEHNR, CDR2 FQNEAQ (reference sequence). CDR3 nucleotides: TGTGCCAGCAGCTTGATCGGGGGGCAGTTCTTC. Translating gives CASSLIGGQFF. Complete variable domain (other parts from reference TRBV7-9 and TRBJ2-1): DTGVSQNPRHKITKRGQNVTFRCDPISEHNRLYWYRQTLGQGPEFLTYFQNEAQLEKSRLLSDRFSAERPKGSFSTLEIQRTEQGDSAMYLCASSLIGGQFFGPGTRLTVL.

This clonotype was seen only a few times. The rearrangement links TRBV5-1 to TRBJ1-2; TRBD1 aligns across 7 bases. V gave up 4 bases and J gave up 6 bases; unmatched junction bases: 3. The CDR3 covers 12 residues. Germline loops: CDR1 SGHRS, CDR2 YFSETQ. The chain's CDR3 is CASSPDRDGYTF. For the CDR3, the DNA is TGCGCCAGCAGCCCCGACAGGGATGGCTACACCTTC.

The chain carries TRBV5-1 and TRBJ2-1; possibly TRBD1 for D (6 bases). The CDR3 totals 17 residues. From germline, CDR1 is SGHRS and CDR2 YFSETQ. V lost 4 bases and J lost 2, with 19 bases in between. The CDR3 region is CASSRTMTGDTYNEQFF. CDR3 in DNA: TGCGCCAGCAGCAGAACAATGACAGGCGATACCTACAATGAGCAGTTCTTC.

This chain links TRBV29-1 with TRBJ1-2; 7 bases are shared with TRBD1. The length of the CDR3 is 11 residues. The germline V gene encodes CDR1 SQVTM and CDR2 ANQGSEA. With 8 bases clipped from V and 8 bases from J, the junction kept 8 bases outside the gene matches. The CDR3 coding sequence is TGCAGCACGAGACAGGGCCGGGGCTACACCTTC. Amino acid sequence: CSTRQGRGYTF.

A few counts support this clonotype. This sequence joins TRBV3-1 and TRBJ2-1; D remains unclear. Looked up from germline, CDR1 is LGHDT and CDR2 is YNNKEL (reference sequence). This CDR3 contains 14 residues. The V gene lost 0 bases and the J gene lost 5 bases, with 8 bases spanning the gap. The CDR3 DNA reads TGTGCCAGCAGCCAAGAACGTCGGGACAATGAGCAGTTCTTC. As protein: CASSQERRDNEQFF.

V is TRBV12-3 or TRBV12-4 and J is TRBJ1-2; 7 bases agree with TRBD1. V lost 7 bases and J lost 7; bases outside the gene matches: 15. The CDR3 extends over 15 amino acids. The CDR3 coding sequence is TGTGCCAGCACCACACCGGGCAGGGGGAGAGCTGGCTACACCTTC. This encodes CASTTPGRGRAGYTF.

This clonotype was detected only a few times. J is TRBJ2-2 and V is TRBV7-2; TRBD2 might be the D (6 bases). Germline V gene lookup returns CDR1 SGHTA and CDR2 FQGNSA. CDR3 size: 15 residues. Trimming pared 0 bases from V and 6 bases from J, leaving 11 bases between. As DNA, the CDR3 is TGTGCCAGCAGCTTAGCTTCTTGGGGGGCCGGGGAGCTGTTTTTT. It is translated as CASSLASWGAGELFF.

There are a few counts of this clonotype. This chain joins TRBV7-9 and TRBJ1-2; no reliable D call. From germline, CDR1 is SEHNR and CDR2 FQNEAQ (reference sequence). This CDR3 has 12 amino acids. V was pared by 5 bases and J by 10 bases, with 14 bases between. In DNA, the CDR3 is TGTGCCAGCAGCCTCCCCAAAGGGTCCTACACCTTC. The encoded protein is CASSLPKGSYTF.

The V and J genes are TRBV28 and TRBJ2-1; a weak D match, TRBD2 (5 bases). CDR1 is MDHEN and CDR2 is SYDVKM in the germline V gene. Trimming pared 1 base from V and 6 bases from J, leaving 19 bases between. This CDR3 contains 17 residues. The CDR3: CASSLFSSGSDLNEQFF. In DNA, the CDR3 is TGTGCCAGCAGTTTATTCTCTTCGGGGAGTGACCTCAATGAGCAGTTCTTC.

This clonotype appeared many times. The chain employs TRBV20-1 and TRBJ2-1; a weak D match, TRBD1 (6 bases). This CDR3 has 15 amino acids. Per the germline V gene, CDR1 is DFQATT and CDR2 is SNEGSKA (reference sequence). Trimming took off 0 bases at V and 4 bases at J, with 13 bases between the two ends. The CDR3 sequence is CSARDPQTGYNEQFF. The DNA for the CDR3 is TGCAGTGCTAGAGATCCACAGACAGGATACAATGAGCAGTTCTTC.

The chain employs TRBV11-2 and TRBJ1-6; D remains ambiguous. The V end lost 3 bases, the J end lost 1 base, and 7 bases lay between the germline ends. The CDR3 is 15 residues long. Germline CDR1 and CDR2: SGHAT and FQNNGV. CDR3 loop: CASSFGPSYNSPLHF. CDR3 bases: TGTGCCAGCAGCTTCGGACCTTCCTATAATTCACCCCTCCACTTT.

The chain combines TRBV10-3 with TRBJ2-3; no clear D. The CDR3 sequence is 12 residues long. CDR1 ENHRY and CDR2 SYGVKD come from the germline V gene. The V end lost 1 base, the J end lost 7 bases, and 6 bases lay between the germline ends. CDR3 residues: CAISEYGNTQYF. The CDR3 DNA sequence: TGTGCCATCAGTGAGTATGGCAATACGCAGTATTTT.

The chain links TRBV20-1 to TRBJ2-1; D possibly corresponds to TRBD2 (5 bases). The CDR3 is made up of 11 amino acids. Germline lookup yields CDR1 DFQATT and CDR2 SNEGSKA (reference sequence). V shed 3 bases and J shed 10 bases, with 10 bases lying between them. The CDR3 sequence: CSARSSGEQFF. Here the CDR3 DNA reads TGCAGTGCTAGGAGCTCGGGGGAGCAGTTCTTC.

This clonotype was counted between two and nine times. This sequence joins TRBV7-2 and TRBJ2-5, with D perhaps assigned TRBD1 or TRBD2 (5 bases each). The CDR3 runs 15 residues. Trimming removed 6 bases from V and 8 bases from J, with 22 bases in between. CDR1 is SGHTA and CDR2 is FQGNSA in the germline V gene. The CDR3 region is CASRPGQGYRGTQYF. CDR3 DNA: TGTGCCAGCAGACCTGGCCAGGGTTACCGGGGCACCCAGTACTTC.

Here the CDR3 DNA reads TGTGCCAGCTCCAGGGATTTTGGGGATACGCAGTATTTT. The encoded protein is CASSRDFGDTQYF. The chain carries TRBV25-1 and TRBJ2-3; possibly TRBD1 for D (5 bases). CDR1 is MGHDK and CDR2 is SYGVNS in the germline V gene. Trimming removed 8 bases at V and 6 bases at J, with 15 bases between. This CDR3 region has 13 residues.

This clonotype was detected a few times. This rearrangement joins TRBV5-5 to TRBJ1-2, with 10 bases aligning to TRBD1. The CDR3 has 15 amino acids. CDR1 is SGHKS, CDR2 YYEKEE, per germline (reference sequence). V shed 3 bases and J 5 bases; nucleotides not matched to a gene: 7. CDR3 bases: TGTGCCAGCAGCTCGGTGACAGGGGGCGGTTATGGCTACACCTTC. Its translation: CASSSVTGGGYGYTF. The variable domain in full, completed from reference TRBV5-5 and TRBJ1-2, reads DAGVTQSPTHLIKTRGQQVTLRCSPISGHKSVSWYQQVLGQGPQFIFQYYEKEERGRGNFPDRFSARQFPNYSSELNVNALLLGDSALYLCASSSVTGGGYGYTFGSGTRLTVV.